This T cell receptor (beta chain) was identified during a study of T cell changes during pregnancy in multiple sclerosis. Looked up from germline, CDR1 is SQVTM and CDR2 is ANQGSEA. J gave up 7 bases and V 6 bases, and 6 bases lay outside the gene matches. The CDR3 runs 13 residues. Sequenced by immunoSEQ multiplex PCR; TCRdb stores in-frame clones only, minus some. In the table there are 45,000 to 55,000 clones, over 90% of which are singletons. The V call is TRBV29-1, the J call TRBJ1-4; 9 bases align to TRBD1. The clonotype was recovered from a female donor in good health, enrolled as a control in a pregnancy study. The sequences come from CD4+ T cells from peripheral blood mononuclear cells, collected after pregnancy. The CDR3 nucleotides are TGCAGCGTCGGGGACAGGGTGGTTGAAAAACTGTTTTTT. It is translated as CSVGDRVVEKLFF. The full variable domain, in which reference TRBV29-1 and TRBJ1-4 provide the parts outside the CDR3, is SAVISQKPSRDICQRGTSLTIQCQVDSQVTMMFWYRQQPGQSLTLIATANQGSEATYESGFVIDKFPISRPNLTFSTLTVSNMSPEDSSIYLCSVGDRVVEKLFFGSGTQLSVL.